The 16 T cell receptor beta chains presented below share a single source sample, sequenced in a study of T cells in Graves' hyperthyroidism and ophthalmopathy (dated by TCRdb to the late 2010s). To prepare the library, multiplex PCR was applied. The sample was run on an Illumina HiSeq 2000. Amplification of TCR beta CDR3 regions was carried out from RNA transcripts. A first-round RT-PCR of the TCR CDR3 used the HTBI primer set with the Qiagen OneStep RT-PCR kit. TCRdb trimmed public reads at Q25 via fastp, called clones via MiXCR and kept in-frame beta chains. Duplicate CDR3 protein sequences are folded into a single record with the most common DNA and genes. Here the sample has around 350,000 distinct CDR3 sequences; 12% to 15% occur a single time. Of the sample, approximately 19% falls within the top ten clones. The sequenced material came from blood. Receptors originate from a woman between 55 and 75 years old with Graves' ophthalmopathy.

In this sample, this clonotype turned up many times. V is TRBV5-1 and J is TRBJ1-2, with 9 bases fitting TRBD1. V gave up 4 bases and J gave up 8 bases; unmatched junction bases: 9. CDR3 length equals 14 residues. CDR1 and CDR2 from the germline V gene are SGHRS and YFSETQ. As DNA, the CDR3 is TGCGCCAGCAGCCAGTTAGGGACAGGGAGCGGCTACACCTTC. As protein: CASSQLGTGSGYTF.

The genes are TRBV6-2 or TRBV6-3 and TRBJ1-5; D uncertain. The CDR3 extends over 17 amino acids. V was cut by 5 bases and J by 3 bases, with 20 bases left in between. CDR1 is MNHEY and CDR2 is SVGEGT in the germline V gene. The CDR3 loop reads CASSTPGLATPNQPQHF. For the CDR3, the DNA is TGTGCCAGCAGTACTCCGGGCCTCGCCACCCCCAATCAGCCCCAGCATTTT.

This chain uses TRBV20-1 with TRBJ1-1; 7 positions match TRBD1. The length of the CDR3 is 14 residues. Germline CDR1 is DFQATT and CDR2 is SNEGSKA (reference sequence). With 5 bases clipped from V and 5 bases from J, the junction kept 11 bases outside the gene matches. The CDR3 here is CSAARARGGTEAFF. The CDR3 DNA reads as TGCAGTGCTGCCCGGGCCAGGGGGGGGACTGAAGCTTTCTTT.

This clonotype was counted a few times. The gene calls are TRBV5-6 and TRBJ2-3; possibly TRBD1 or TRBD2 for D (5 bases each). Trimming pared 6 bases from V and 5 bases from J, leaving 16 bases between. Germline V lookup: CDR1 SGHDT, CDR2 YYEEEE. CDR3 size: 14 residues. Here the CDR3 reads CASTLGWDQDTQYF. The CDR3 bases are TGTGCCAGCACCCTCGGTTGGGACCAAGATACGCAGTATTTT.

This clonotype was detected many times. The rearrangement joins TRBV12-3 or TRBV12-4 to TRBJ2-5; TRBD2 matches 9 bases. The CDR3 extends over 15 amino acids. V lost 6 bases and J lost 4; bases outside the gene matches: 9. In nucleotides, the CDR3 is TGTGCCAGCAGCGTGGCTGGCGGGAGGGGAGAGACCCAGTACTTC. Protein product: CASSVAGGRGETQYF.

Ten or more counts support this clonotype. This chain joins TRBV29-1 and TRBJ2-2; 8 bases are a match to TRBD2. The length of the CDR3 is 14 residues. The germline V gene encodes CDR1 SQVTM and CDR2 ANQGSEA. Trimming at V came to 7 bases and at J to 6 bases, leaving 10 bases not matched to a gene. The DNA of the CDR3 is TGCAGCGACGGGGGGGGACAAGGTGCCGGGGAGCTGTTTTTT. As protein: CSDGGGQGAGELFF.

The chain has TRBV3-1 and TRBJ2-1; no reliable D call. Trimming stripped 1 base from V and 5 bases from J, with 6 bases between. Looked up from germline, CDR1 is LGHDT and CDR2 is YNNKEL (reference sequence). This CDR3 has 13 residues. The CDR3 loop reads CASSQGPNNEQFF. CDR3 in DNA: TGTGCCAGCAGCCAAGGCCCCAACAATGAGCAGTTCTTC.

In the case of this clonotype: A read error may explain this, as a much larger clone is one base away. V and J are TRBV3-1 and TRBJ2-7; possibly TRBD2 for D (5 bases). Germline loops: CDR1 LGHDT, CDR2 YNNKEL (reference sequence). This CDR3 region has 13 residues. The CDR3 coding sequence is TGTGCCAGCAGCTGGGGAGTGGCCTACGGGCAGTACTTC. Translating gives CASSWGVAYGQYF.

V and J are TRBV5-4 and TRBJ1-6; D possibly corresponds to TRBD1 (6 bases). Germline CDR1 and CDR2: SGHNT and YYREEE (reference sequence). Trimming pared 4 bases from V and 14 bases from J, leaving 19 bases between. This CDR3 spans 14 amino acids. In DNA, the CDR3 is TGTGCCAGCAGCCGAGACAGGACGGCCGTCACCCTCCACTTT. Translating gives CASSRDRTAVTLHF. Using reference TRBV5-4 and TRBJ1-6 for the parts outside the CDR3, the full variable domain is ETGVTQSPTHLIKTRGQQVTLRCSSQSGHNTVSWYQQALGQGPQFIFQYYREEENGRGNFPPRFSGLQFPNYSSELNVNALELDDSALYLCASSRDRTAVTLHFGNGTRLTVT.

The rearrangement joins TRBV19 to TRBJ2-5; no definite D call. The CDR3 covers 14 residues. Trimming pared 4 bases from V and 4 bases from J, leaving 13 bases between. The germline CDR1 and CDR2 sequences are LNHDA and SQIVND (reference sequence). The CDR3, as DNA: TGTGCCAGTAGTACAACCCCACCGGGAGAGACCCAGTACTTC. It codes for CASSTTPPGETQYF.

Regarding this clonotype: This could be a read error, since a much larger clone is one nucleotide away. The rearrangement uses TRBV28 and TRBJ2-2; D might be TRBD1 (5 bases). This CDR3 contains 14 residues. V lost 11 bases to trimming and J lost 7 bases, with 20 bases between them. CDR1 is MDHEN and CDR2 is SYDVKM in the germline V gene. The CDR3 sequence: CALGQPPPDGELFF. CDR3 coding DNA: TGTGCCTTGGGGCAACCCCCGCCGGACGGGGAGCTGTTTTTT.

This clonotype was detected a few times. V usage is TRBV29-1 and J usage is TRBJ1-2, with D possibly being TRBD1 (5 bases). This CDR3 has 12 amino acids. Germline-derived CDR1 and CDR2 are SQVTM and ANQGSEA. With 6 bases removed from V and 4 bases from J, the gap between germline ends came to 12 bases. CDR3 nucleotide sequence: TGCAGCGTCCTCAGGGAAGGCTATGGCTACACCTTC. Translated: CSVLREGYGYTF. The variable domain in full, completed from reference TRBV29-1 and TRBJ1-2, reads SAVISQKPSRDICQRGTSLTIQCQVDSQVTMMFWYRQQPGQSLTLIATANQGSEATYESGFVIDKFPISRPNLTFSTLTVSNMSPEDSSIYLCSVLREGYGYTFGSGTRLTVV.

The chain has TRBV7-9 and TRBJ2-5; 11 bases fit TRBD2. Losses at the gene ends were 0 bases for V and 5 bases for J; bases not matched to a gene: 11. This CDR3 has 18 residues. Looked up from germline, CDR1 is SEHNR and CDR2 is FQNEAQ (reference sequence). DNA for the CDR3: TGTGCCAGCAGCTTAGCGCATGGGACTAGCGGCCAGGGGGAGACCCAGTACTTC. It codes for CASSLAHGTSGQGETQYF.

The rearrangement joins TRBV5-4 to TRBJ2-1, with 8 bases lining up with TRBD2. Germline assignment: CDR1 SGHNT and CDR2 YYREEE (reference sequence). J gave up 10 bases and V 2 bases, and 2 bases lay outside the gene matches. This CDR3 has 12 residues. In nucleotides, the CDR3 is TGTGCCAGCAGCTTTAGCGGGACGGAGCAGTTCTTC. It yields the protein CASSFSGTEQFF.

A remark on this clonotype: Possible read error: a much larger clone is one base away. The chain recombines TRBV2 with TRBJ2-7; D is unclear. Germline values: CDR1 SNHLY, CDR2 FYNNEI. The CDR3 covers 11 residues. V lost 6 bases to trimming and J lost 0 bases, with 3 bases between them. CDR3 sequence (DNA): TGTGCCAGCAGGCTCTCCTACGAGCAGTACTTC. This translates into CASRLSYEQYF.

This clonotype has just a few counts. The genes are TRBV29-1 and TRBJ2-3; D tentatively fits TRBD1 or TRBD2 (7 bases each). Trimming cost V 7 bases and J 0 bases, with 14 bases left between them. Germline V gene data show CDR1 as SQVTM and CDR2 as ANQGSEA. This CDR3 has 14 amino acids. CDR3 amino acids: CSEGASGSTDTQYF. The CDR3 region has the DNA TGCAGCGAGGGGGCTAGCGGTAGCACAGATACGCAGTATTTT.